The 21 T cell receptor beta chains presented below share a single source sample, sequenced in a study of cytomegalovirus exposure and HLA in healthy donors. 60 Vbeta and 13 Jbeta primers were used in PCR. Here immunoSEQ multiplex PCR was the method, and the copy in TCRdb shows in-frame clones only, minus some. This table holds approximately 200,000 clones, 82% found once. Specimen: PBMCs. The receptors stem from a woman in her forties or fifties in good health and CMV-seropositive.

CDR3 residues: CATPITGDGNTIYF. Written as DNA, the CDR3 is TGTGCCACCCCCATAACAGGGGACGGAAACACCATATATTTT. The gene calls are TRBV25-1 and TRBJ1-3; 7 bases are a match to TRBD1. Per germline, CDR1 MGHDK and CDR2 SYGVNS. The V and J ends lost 10 bases and 4 bases, in that order; junction bases with no gene match: 10. The CDR3 consists of 14 residues.

The chain is built from TRBV2 and TRBJ2-2; the D gene is possibly TRBD2 (5 bases). Trimming cost V 2 bases and J 7 bases, with 8 bases left between them. The germline V gene encodes CDR1 SNHLY and CDR2 FYNNEI. The CDR3 contains 13 residues. In DNA form, the CDR3 reads TGTGCCAGCAGTGAACTAGCCGGCGGGGAGCTGTTTTTT. This sequence encodes CASSELAGGELFF.

J is TRBJ1-2 and V is TRBV28; 7 positions match TRBD1. J lost 3 bases, V lost 7 bases, and 2 bases had no gene match. This CDR3 is 12 amino acids long. Germline loops: CDR1 MDHEN, CDR2 SYDVKM. This CDR3 reads CASTQGDYGYTF. For the CDR3, the DNA is TGTGCCAGCACTCAGGGGGACTATGGCTACACCTTC.

This chain connects TRBV11-1 to TRBJ2-3, with 14 bases identical to TRBD2. The CDR3 sequence is 15 residues long. Per germline, CDR1 SGHAT and CDR2 FQDESV (reference sequence). V gave up 4 bases and J gave up 4 bases; unmatched junction bases: 1. CDR3 nucleotides: TGTGCCAGCAGCTCGGGACTAGCGGGAGCAGATACGCAGTATTTT. Translation: CASSSGLAGADTQYF.

The V and J genes are TRBV7-8 and TRBJ1-2, with unresolved D. CDR3 length: 13 amino acids. Between the trimmed V and J ends, which lost 2 bases and 3 bases, there was a span of 7 bases. Germline V CDR1 and CDR2: SGHVS, FQNEAQ. CDR3 residues: CASSLSLDYGYTF. The CDR3 DNA reads as TGTGCCAGCAGCTTATCGCTAGACTATGGCTACACCTTC.

The chain employs TRBV2 and TRBJ1-1; D is uncertain. CDR3 length: 11 residues. V lost 9 bases and J lost 3, with 8 bases in between. Germline V gene lookup returns CDR1 SNHLY and CDR2 FYNNEI. CDR3 in amino acids: CARIEDTEAFF. The CDR3 DNA reads TGTGCCAGGATAGAAGACACTGAAGCTTTCTTT.

The chain is built from TRBV16 and TRBJ1-5; D is uncertain. The V and J ends lost 4 bases and 7 bases respectively, with 17 bases between them. From germline, CDR1 is KGHSY and CDR2 FQNENV. The CDR3 loop spans 15 amino acids. CDR3 amino acids: CASSPSMGSGQPQHF. The CDR3 nucleotides read TGTGCCAGCAGCCCTTCCATGGGTTCCGGGCAGCCCCAGCATTTT.

This chain joins TRBV11-3 and TRBJ2-2, with D hard to call. This CDR3 has 13 residues. Germline CDR1 is SGHNT and CDR2 is YENEEA. Deletions cut 5 bases from V and 4 bases from J, with 8 bases between. The CDR3 DNA reads as TGTGCCAGCAGCCCCTTTCCCACCGGGGAGCTGTTTTTT. Encoded protein: CASSPFPTGELFF.

The V and J genes are TRBV9 and TRBJ2-1; 7 nucleotides align to TRBD2. After removal of 0 bases from V and 3 bases from J, the junction contained 0 bases not matched to a gene. The CDR3 extends over 14 amino acids. Looked up from germline, CDR1 is SGDLS and CDR2 is YYNGEE. The CDR3 region is CASSVGTSYNEQFF. In nucleotides, the CDR3 is TGTGCCAGCAGCGTAGGGACTAGCTACAATGAGCAGTTCTTC.

The chain recombines TRBV5-1 with TRBJ2-2; 9 bases match TRBD1. V shed 0 bases, J shed 6 bases, and the junction held 6 bases outside the gene matches. CDR1 SGHRS and CDR2 YFSETQ come from the germline V gene. CDR3 length: 16 residues. The CDR3 loop is CASSLVGQGEPGELFF. CDR3 bases: TGCGCCAGCAGCTTGGTGGGACAGGGAGAGCCCGGGGAGCTGTTTTTT. The complete variable domain, with remaining parts taken from reference TRBV5-1 and TRBJ2-2, reads KAGVTQTPRYLIKTRGQQVTLSCSPISGHRSVSWYQQTPGQGLQFLFEYFSETQRNKGNFPGRFSGRQFSNSRSEMNVSTLELGDSALYLCASSLVGQGEPGELFFGEGSRLTVL.

The CDR3 nucleotides read TGTGCCAGCAGCTTGGTCGGTTCTACCGGGGAGCTGTTTTTT. It yields the protein CASSLVGSTGELFF. The chain links TRBV5-4 to TRBJ2-2, with no clear D. The CDR3 runs 14 residues. The V gene's germline CDR1 is SGHNT and CDR2 YYREEE (reference sequence). The germline V and J ends were trimmed by 0 bases and 5 bases, with 8 bases remaining between them.

This clone came up once. The chain carries TRBV10-3 and TRBJ1-3; 9 nucleotides agree with TRBD1. J lost 0 bases, V lost 6 bases, and 3 bases had no gene match. Germline values: CDR1 ENHRY, CDR2 SYGVKD. The CDR3 extends over 15 amino acids. The CDR3 spells CAIRGTGSSGNTIYF. The DNA of the CDR3 is TGTGCCATCAGGGGGACAGGGAGCTCTGGAAACACCATATATTTT.

The V call is TRBV7-5, the J call TRBJ2-7; TRBD2, the table's D call, lacks a check against the DNA. TRBV7-5 has pseudogene status. There are 13 residues in the CDR3. The CDR3 protein is CVRELGLTYEQYF. Here the CDR3 DNA reads TGTGTCAGGGAGTTAGGACTAACCTACGAGCAGTACTTC.

The chain is built from TRBV5-1 and TRBJ2-5; D perhaps matches TRBD2 (5 bases). CDR3 size: 17 residues. Trimming took 4 bases from V and 0 from J, leaving 19 bases between them. Per germline, CDR1 SGHRS and CDR2 YFSETQ. CDR3 in DNA: TGCGCCAGCAGCCCGCGGGTCCAGCTTAAGTACCAAGAGACCCAGTACTTC. Amino acid sequence: CASSPRVQLKYQETQYF. Combining the CDR3 with reference TRBV5-1 and TRBJ2-5 gives the whole variable domain KAGVTQTPRYLIKTRGQQVTLSCSPISGHRSVSWYQQTPGQGLQFLFEYFSETQRNKGNFPGRFSGRQFSNSRSEMNVSTLELGDSALYLCASSPRVQLKYQETQYFGPGTRLLVL.

This clone was seen only once. The chain employs TRBV27 and TRBJ2-3; TRBD2 might be the D (5 bases). Germline CDR1 is MNHEY and CDR2 is SMNVEV (reference sequence). Between the trimmed V and J ends, which lost 3 bases and 6 bases, there was a span of 13 bases. This CDR3 contains 14 residues. CDR3 loop: CASSFGGSEDTQYF. The CDR3, as DNA: TGTGCCAGCAGTTTTGGTGGGAGCGAGGATACGCAGTATTTT.

The chain links TRBV5-1 to TRBJ1-2, with 10 bases matching TRBD1. CDR1 and CDR2 from the germline V gene are SGHRS and YFSETQ. Germline trimming cut 4 bases from V and 7 bases from J; bases unmatched to any gene: 4. CDR3 size: 13 residues. The CDR3 region is CASSPGQGLGYTF. CDR3 DNA sequence: TGCGCCAGCAGCCCGGGACAGGGGCTTGGCTACACCTTC.

This chain connects TRBV6-4 to TRBJ1-1; weak D call: TRBD1 (5 bases). In germline, CDR1 is MRHNA, CDR2 SNTAGT. CDR3 length: 14 amino acids. V was pared by 4 bases and J by 6 bases, with 15 bases between. The CDR3 DNA is TGTGCCAGCAGTGCCCAAAGGGGTGCGGCTGAAGCTTTCTTT. Its protein product is CASSAQRGAAEAFF.

The chain has TRBV6-1 and TRBJ2-2; no definite D call. This CDR3 spans 15 amino acids. CDR1 and CDR2 from the germline V gene are MNHNS and SASEGT. Trimming took 3 bases from V and 3 from J, leaving 11 bases between them. The CDR3 DNA follows: TGTGCCAGCAGTGAGGGCCGGCTATACACCGGGGAGCTGTTTTTT. This encodes CASSEGRLYTGELFF.

Points on this clone: An end of the junction differs from the germline gene, which may be a read error. This chain uses TRBV7-9 with TRBJ1-1, with 8 positions matching TRBD1. The CDR3 totals 13 residues. Germline V lookup: CDR1 SEHNR, CDR2 FQNEAQ (reference sequence). Here the CDR3 reads CSSSFDRGTEAFF. CDR3 DNA: TGTTCCAGCAGCTTCGACAGGGGAACTGAAGCTTTCTTT.

This chain's CDR3 is CASSYLSYGYTF. CDR3 nucleotide sequence: TGTGCCAGTAGCTATCTTTCTTATGGCTACACCTTC. The V call is TRBV19, the J call TRBJ1-2; D call uncertain. V lost 6 bases, J lost 5 bases, and 10 bases lay in between. The CDR3 has 12 amino acids. Germline V gives CDR1 LNHDA, CDR2 SQIVND (reference sequence).

This clone has only one observation. The CDR3 bases are TGTGCTAGTGGGGACAGGGGGTTCGGCTACACCTTC. This codes for CASGDRGFGYTF. The chain uses TRBV12-5 and TRBJ1-2; 10 nucleotides line up with TRBD1. The length of the CDR3 is 12 residues. Germline V gene data show CDR1 as LGHNT and CDR2 as FRNRAP. V was clipped by 6 bases and J by 8 bases; unmatched bases: 3.